This TCR beta chain originates from a study of blood T cell repertoires in COVID-19. Whole-study context: Acute and convalescent COVID-19 samples came from the United States, Italy and Spain. The analysed material was cDNA or gDNA that came from T cells, B-cell-depleted T cells, or PBMCs.

In the original workflow: The authors estimated nucleated cell counts from reference gene primer amplification. Some clones are missing from TCRdb's copy, which holds only in-frame ones; the method was immunoSEQ multiplex PCR. That table supplies the V and J calls and clone size; D and trimming were determined from the DNA. The table has approximately 100,000 clones, roughly 90% seen once. Germline V CDR1 and CDR2: SGHRS, YFSETQ. There are 15 residues in the CDR3. Trimming cost V 6 bases and J 4 bases; bases outside gene matches: 9. The sample taken for sequencing was peripheral blood. This receptor was obtained from a woman in her sixties or seventies with acute or convalescent COVID-19. The V gene is TRBV5-1, the J gene TRBJ1-3; TRBD1 agrees at 8 bases. CDR3 in amino acids: CASMRGQADGNTIYF. The CDR3, as DNA: TGCGCCAGCATGAGGGGACAGGCGGACGGAAACACCATATATTTT.